The 23 T cell receptor beta chains presented below share a single source sample, sequenced in a study of cytomegalovirus exposure and HLA in healthy donors. The PCR used 60 Vbeta and 13 Jbeta primers. Sequenced by immunoSEQ multiplex PCR; TCRdb stores in-frame clones only, minus some. Counted here are around 100,000 clones, roughly four fifths occurring once; the ten biggest clones make up 3% to 4%. What was sequenced was PBMCs. The receptors shown here come from a man aged 35 to 55 in good health and CMV-seronegative.

A few counts support this clone. The chain links TRBV4-1 to TRBJ1-1; 11 bases fit TRBD1. Germline trimming cut 3 bases from V and 5 bases from J; bases unmatched to any gene: 8. The germline CDR1 and CDR2 sequences are MGHRA and YSYEKL. The CDR3 has 16 residues. CDR3 loop: CASSQWTGGGKTEAFF. CDR3 bases: TGCGCCAGCAGCCAGTGGACAGGGGGCGGAAAGACTGAAGCTTTCTTT.

The chain employs TRBV27 and TRBJ1-6; D gene uncertain. Looked up from germline, CDR1 is MNHEY and CDR2 is SMNVEV (reference sequence). The length of the CDR3 is 14 residues. V dropped 3 bases and J dropped 7 bases, with 10 bases sitting between them. Here the CDR3 DNA reads TGTGCCAGCAGTTTCGAGGGATTAAATTCACCCCTCCACTTT. This gives the protein CASSFEGLNSPLHF.

This chain links TRBV4-3 with TRBJ1-3; maybe TRBD1 (5 bases). This CDR3 has 15 amino acids. Per germline, CDR1 LGHNA and CDR2 YSLEER. V lost 2 bases and J lost 7, with 15 bases in between. As DNA, the CDR3 is TGCGCCAGCAGCCAATTAATAAGGCGGGGGAACACCATATATTTT. Its translation is CASSQLIRRGNTIYF.

The V call is TRBV11-2, the J call TRBJ1-1; 12 nucleotides match TRBD1. This CDR3 spans 16 amino acids. Per the germline V gene, CDR1 is SGHAT and CDR2 is FQNNGV. With V trimmed by 3 bases and J by 4 bases, 6 bases remained unmatched. The CDR3 region is CASSLAGTGGVTEAFF. CDR3 nucleotides: TGTGCCAGCAGCTTGGCCGGGACAGGGGGCGTCACTGAAGCTTTCTTT.

V gene TRBV9 combines with J gene TRBJ2-3, with TRBD2 matching 14 bases. The CDR3 consists of 20 residues. V shed 0 bases and J 1 base; nucleotides not matched to a gene: 10. Germline V gives CDR1 SGDLS, CDR2 YYNGEE. Here the CDR3 DNA reads TGTGCCAGCAGCGTAGTGACTAGCGGGGGGGAAGTTTCGGGCACAGATACGCAGTATTTT. Translating it yields CASSVVTSGGEVSGTDTQYF.

The rearrangement uses TRBV6-5 and TRBJ1-6, with D possibly matching TRBD1 (6 bases). This CDR3 has 12 amino acids. Trimming pared 6 bases from V and 10 bases from J, leaving 10 bases between. Germline V lookup: CDR1 MNHEY, CDR2 SVGAGI. The CDR3, as DNA: TGTGCCAGCAGCAACCAGGGGTCACCCCTCCACTTT. Translation: CASSNQGSPLHF.

The rearrangement joins TRBV5-1 to TRBJ1-5; 7 bases map to TRBD1. CDR1 and CDR2 from the germline V gene are SGHRS and YFSETQ. The CDR3 consists of 15 residues. J was trimmed by 8 bases and V by 0 bases; bases with no gene match: 8. The CDR3: CASSLGQGGFEPQHF. In DNA, the CDR3 is TGCGCCAGCAGCTTGGGACAGGGTGGCTTTGAGCCCCAGCATTTT.

V gene TRBV9 combines with J gene TRBJ2-2; 7 bases agree with TRBD1. Per the germline V gene, CDR1 is SGDLS and CDR2 is YYNGEE. Germline trimming cut 4 bases from V and 2 bases from J; bases unmatched to any gene: 8. The CDR3 is made up of 16 amino acids. Here the CDR3 reads CASSLRQGVNTGELFF. CDR3 sequence (DNA): TGTGCCAGCAGCCTTCGACAGGGTGTTAACACCGGGGAGCTGTTTTTT.

A few counts support this clone. The V and J genes are TRBV7-2 and TRBJ2-3, with 10 positions matching TRBD1. Germline loops: CDR1 SGHTA, CDR2 FQGNSA. The CDR3 spans 16 residues. J gave up 0 bases and V 5 bases, and 5 bases lay outside the gene matches. CDR3 nucleotides: TGTGCCAGCAGCGCGCGACAGGGGGCTAGCACAGATACGCAGTATTTT. It encodes CASSARQGASTDTQYF.

The chain joins TRBV7-9 to TRBJ1-2, with 9 bases that match TRBD1. Germline CDR1 reads SEHNR; CDR2 reads FQNEAQ (reference sequence). J was trimmed by 6 bases and V by 1 base; bases with no gene match: 3. The CDR3 totals 14 residues. The CDR3 nucleotides are TGTGCCAGCAGCTTAGGGGGGACAGGGAATGGCTACACCTTC. Its protein is CASSLGGTGNGYTF. The entire variable domain, with the rest obtained from reference TRBV7-9 and TRBJ1-2, is as follows: DTGVSQNPRHKITKRGQNVTFRCDPISEHNRLYWYRQTLGQGPEFLTYFQNEAQLEKSRLLSDRFSAERPKGSFSTLEIQRTEQGDSAMYLCASSLGGTGNGYTFGSGTRLTVV.

The rearrangement joins TRBV7-2 to TRBJ2-3; TRBD2 is a possible D gene (7 bases). This CDR3 has 17 amino acids. Trimming took off 5 bases at V and 5 bases at J, with 23 bases between the two ends. Germline V lookup: CDR1 SGHTA, CDR2 FQGNSA. CDR3 loop: CASSPPVRGALEDTQYF. For the CDR3, the DNA is TGTGCCAGCAGCCCTCCAGTTCGGGGGGCTCTGGAAGATACGCAGTATTTT.

The table lists this clone with a few counts. The V and J genes are TRBV5-1 and TRBJ2-2; weak D call: TRBD1 (6 bases). CDR3 length: 17 residues. V shed 7 bases and J shed 6 bases, with 25 bases lying between them. CDR1 is SGHRS, CDR2 YFSETQ, per germline. CDR3 sequence: CASSILSGTTLSGELFF. The CDR3 nucleotides read TGCGCCAGCTCAATTTTGTCCGGGACAACATTATCCGGGGAGCTGTTTTTT.

This clone was picked up one time. This rearrangement joins TRBV10-3 to TRBJ1-1, with a weak D call TRBD1 (5 bases). Germline loops: CDR1 ENHRY, CDR2 SYGVKD. Trimming removed 4 bases from V and 6 bases from J, with 18 bases in between. The CDR3 runs 15 residues. The CDR3 bases are TGTGCCATCAGTGTGGTTGGGGCCGGGGGGGCTGAAGCTTTCTTT. Encoded protein: CAISVVGAGGAEAFF.

V and J are TRBV19 and TRBJ1-1; D is possibly TRBD1 (5 bases). Trimming removed 2 bases from V and 8 bases from J, with 12 bases in between. The CDR3 runs to 13 residues. Germline assignment: CDR1 LNHDA and CDR2 SQIVND (reference sequence). Written as DNA, the CDR3 is TGTGCCAGTAGTATAACTGGGAGGGGAGAAGCTTTCTTT. Protein: CASSITGRGEAFF.

This rearrangement joins TRBV18 to TRBJ1-1, with 7 bases that match TRBD1. Germline trimming cut 3 bases from V and 1 base from J; bases unmatched to any gene: 5. The CDR3 is 15 amino acids. Germline V gene data show CDR1 as KGHSH and CDR2 as LQKENI. CDR3 coding DNA: TGTGCCAGCTCACCCCGACAGGGACCGAACACTGAAGCTTTCTTT. This translates into CASSPRQGPNTEAFF. The full variable domain, in which reference TRBV18 and TRBJ1-1 provide the parts outside the CDR3, is NAGVMQNPRHLVRRRGQEARLRCSPMKGHSHVYWYRQLPEEGLKFMVYLQKENIIDESGMPKERFSAEFPKEGPSILRIQQVVRGDSAAYFCASSPRQGPNTEAFFGQGTRLTVV.

The gene calls are TRBV7-9 and TRBJ2-6; 9 bases align to TRBD2. Germline CDR1 SEHNR, CDR2 FQNEAQ (reference sequence). The length of the CDR3 is 18 residues. With V trimmed by 5 bases and J by 0 bases, 8 bases remained unmatched. The CDR3 sequence: CASSPLAGGVSGANVLTF. CDR3 bases: TGTGCCAGCAGCCCCTTGGCGGGGGGGGTCTCTGGGGCCAACGTCCTGACTTTC.

This chain uses TRBV4-1 with TRBJ2-5, with 8 bases aligning to TRBD2. Germline assignment: CDR1 MGHRA and CDR2 YSYEKL. With 0 bases clipped from V and 9 bases from J, the junction kept 6 bases outside the gene matches. The CDR3 is 14 residues long. The CDR3 DNA is TGCGCCAGCAGCCAAGAGGGGGAGCGGGGGCCCCAGTACTTC. Translating it yields CASSQEGERGPQYF.

The rearrangement links TRBV5-4 to TRBJ2-5; 9 bases agree with TRBD2. The germline CDR1 and CDR2 sequences are SGHNT and YYREEE (reference sequence). The CDR3 loop spans 17 amino acids. The ends lost 4 bases at V and 6 bases at J; junction bases unmatched: 16. The CDR3 sequence: CASSPWTAGGTHKTQYF. In DNA form, the CDR3 reads TGTGCCAGCAGCCCGTGGACAGCGGGGGGAACCCATAAGACCCAGTACTTC.

The V and J genes are TRBV27 and TRBJ1-2, with TRBD1 identical over 8 bases. The CDR3 has 15 residues. Germline CDR1 reads MNHEY; CDR2 reads SMNVEV (reference sequence). J was trimmed by 4 bases and V by 3 bases; bases with no gene match: 7. The CDR3 DNA is TGTGCCAGCAGTTTTCAGGGGGCTTTAAGCTATGGCTACACCTTC. This codes for CASSFQGALSYGYTF.

This clone was observed a single time. This rearrangement joins TRBV7-9 to TRBJ2-3, with TRBD2 matching over 10 bases. The V gene end was trimmed by 4 bases and the J gene end by 3 bases; junction bases not matched to a gene: 4. This CDR3 comprises 15 residues. CDR1 and CDR2 from the germline V gene are SEHNR and FQNEAQ (reference sequence). CDR3 sequence reads: CASSSSGGVTDTQYF. DNA of the CDR3: TGTGCCAGCAGCTCCAGCGGGGGGGTTACAGATACGCAGTATTTT. Full variable domain (rest looked up from reference TRBV7-9 and TRBJ2-3): DTGVSQNPRHKITKRGQNVTFRCDPISEHNRLYWYRQTLGQGPEFLTYFQNEAQLEKSRLLSDRFSAERPKGSFSTLEIQRTEQGDSAMYLCASSSSGGVTDTQYFGPGTRLTVL.

The chain has TRBV7-2 and TRBJ2-2, with D hard to call. The CDR3 has 13 amino acids. With 4 bases removed from V and 7 bases from J, the gap between germline ends came to 10 bases. Germline values: CDR1 SGHTA, CDR2 FQGNSA. The CDR3 nucleotides are TGTGCCAGCAGCTCTCTAAACGGCGGGGAGCTGTTTTTT. Translation gives CASSSLNGGELFF.

With regard to this clone: Within the sample, other DNA sequences also encode this same CDR3. CDR3 sequence (DNA): TGTGCCAGCAGCTTACGTAGCGGGTCGGATACAGATACGCAGTATTTT. This sequence encodes CASSLRSGSDTDTQYF. The rearrangement uses TRBV7-3 and TRBJ2-3, with TRBD2 matching 7 bases. With 2 bases clipped from V and 3 bases from J, the junction kept 8 bases outside the gene matches. Germline V gene sequence: CDR1 SGHTA, CDR2 FQGTGA. The CDR3 consists of 16 residues.

This clone was seen more than once but under ten times. This chain joins TRBV4-2 and TRBJ1-2, with 8 bases identical to TRBD1. The CDR3 totals 17 residues. Per germline, CDR1 LGHNA and CDR2 YNFKEQ. V lost 4 bases and J lost 3; bases outside the gene matches: 13. CDR3 nucleotide sequence: TGTGCCAGCAGCCGAGGCGGGCCCAGGGGGCCTGACTATGGCTACACCTTC. Its translation is CASSRGGPRGPDYGYTF.